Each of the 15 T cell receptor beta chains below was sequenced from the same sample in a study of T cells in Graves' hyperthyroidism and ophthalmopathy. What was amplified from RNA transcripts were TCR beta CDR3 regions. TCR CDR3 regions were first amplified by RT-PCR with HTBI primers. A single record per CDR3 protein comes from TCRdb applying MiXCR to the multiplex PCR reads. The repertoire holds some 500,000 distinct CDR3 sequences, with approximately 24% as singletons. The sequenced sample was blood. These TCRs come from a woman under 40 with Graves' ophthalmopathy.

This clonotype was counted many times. CDR3 in amino acids: CASIGVWGSAGNTIYF. DNA of the CDR3: TGTGCCAGCATTGGGGTATGGGGTTCGGCTGGAAACACCATATATTTT. V gene TRBV25-1 combines with J gene TRBJ1-3; D unresolved. This CDR3 has 16 amino acids. Between the trimmed V and J ends, which lost 7 bases and 2 bases, there was a span of 18 bases. Germline V lookup: CDR1 MGHDK, CDR2 SYGVNS. The entire variable domain, with the rest obtained from reference TRBV25-1 and TRBJ1-3, is as follows: EADIYQTPRYLVIGTGKKITLECSQTMGHDKMYWYQQDPGMELHLIHYSYGVNSTEKGDLSSESTVSRIRTEHFPLTLESARPSHTSQYLCASIGVWGSAGNTIYFGEGSWLTVV.

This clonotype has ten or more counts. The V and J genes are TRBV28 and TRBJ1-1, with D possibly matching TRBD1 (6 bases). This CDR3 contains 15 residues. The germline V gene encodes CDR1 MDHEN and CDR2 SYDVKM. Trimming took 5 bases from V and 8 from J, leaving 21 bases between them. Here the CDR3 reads CASSPLPGQGEEAFF. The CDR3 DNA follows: TGTGCCAGCAGTCCACTTCCGGGACAAGGCGAGGAAGCTTTCTTT.

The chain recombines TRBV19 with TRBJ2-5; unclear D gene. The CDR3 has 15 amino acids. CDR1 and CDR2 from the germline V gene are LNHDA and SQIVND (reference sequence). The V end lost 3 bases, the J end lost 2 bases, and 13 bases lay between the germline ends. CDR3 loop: CASSIFGVAQETQYF. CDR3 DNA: TGTGCCAGTAGTATTTTTGGGGTCGCTCAAGAGACCCAGTACTTC. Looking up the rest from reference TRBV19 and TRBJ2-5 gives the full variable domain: DGGITQSPKYLFRKEGQNVTLSCEQNLNHDAMYWYRQDPGQGLRLIYYSQIVNDFQKGDIAEGYSVSREKKESFPLTVTSAQKNPTAFYLCASSIFGVAQETQYFGPGTRLLVL.

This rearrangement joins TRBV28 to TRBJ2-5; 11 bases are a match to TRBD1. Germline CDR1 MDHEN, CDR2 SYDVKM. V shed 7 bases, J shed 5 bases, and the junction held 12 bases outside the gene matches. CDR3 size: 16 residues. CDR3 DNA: TGTGCCAGCACTGCCCCCGGGACAGGGGGGGTGGAGACCCAGTACTTC. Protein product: CASTAPGTGGVETQYF.

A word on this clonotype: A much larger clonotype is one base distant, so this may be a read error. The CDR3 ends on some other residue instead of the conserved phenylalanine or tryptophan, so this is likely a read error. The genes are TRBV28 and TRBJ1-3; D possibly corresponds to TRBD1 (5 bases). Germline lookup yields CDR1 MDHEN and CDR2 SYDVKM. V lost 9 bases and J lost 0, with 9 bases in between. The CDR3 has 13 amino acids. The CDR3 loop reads CASGASSGNTIYV. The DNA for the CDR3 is TGTGCCAGTGGGGCCTCCTCTGGAAACACCATATATGTT.

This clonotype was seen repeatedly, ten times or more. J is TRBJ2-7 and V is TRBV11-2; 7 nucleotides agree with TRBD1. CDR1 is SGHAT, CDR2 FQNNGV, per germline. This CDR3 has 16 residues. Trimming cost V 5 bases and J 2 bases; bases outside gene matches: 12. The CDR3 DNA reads TGTGCCAGCAGCAGACTCCAGACAGGGCCGACCTACGAGCAGTACTTC. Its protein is CASSRLQTGPTYEQYF.

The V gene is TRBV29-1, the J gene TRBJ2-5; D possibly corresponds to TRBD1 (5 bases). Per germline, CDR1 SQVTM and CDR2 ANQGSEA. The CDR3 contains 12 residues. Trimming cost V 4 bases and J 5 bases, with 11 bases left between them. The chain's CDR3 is CSVATVGETQYF. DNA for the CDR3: TGCAGCGTTGCGACAGTTGGCGAGACCCAGTACTTC.

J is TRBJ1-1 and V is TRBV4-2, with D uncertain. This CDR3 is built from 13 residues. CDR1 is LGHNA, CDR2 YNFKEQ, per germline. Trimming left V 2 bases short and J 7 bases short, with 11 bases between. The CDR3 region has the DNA TGTGCCAGCAGCCAACGAGACCGAAGTGAAGCTTTCTTT. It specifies CASSQRDRSEAFF.

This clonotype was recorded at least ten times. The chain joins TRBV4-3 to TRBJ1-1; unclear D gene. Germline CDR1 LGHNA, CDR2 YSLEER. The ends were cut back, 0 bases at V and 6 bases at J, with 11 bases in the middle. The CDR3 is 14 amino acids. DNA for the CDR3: TGCGCCAGCAGCCAAGAGGGCGGTGGACCTGAAGCTTTCTTT. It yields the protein CASSQEGGGPEAFF.

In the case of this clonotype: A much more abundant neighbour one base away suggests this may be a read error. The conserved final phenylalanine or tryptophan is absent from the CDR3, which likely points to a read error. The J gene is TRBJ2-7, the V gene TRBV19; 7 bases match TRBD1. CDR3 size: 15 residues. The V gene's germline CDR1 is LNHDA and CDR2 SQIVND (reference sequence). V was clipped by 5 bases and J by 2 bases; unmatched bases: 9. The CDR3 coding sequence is TGTGCCAGTAGTCCTTTAGGACAGGTCCCCTACGAGCAGTACTAC. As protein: CASSPLGQVPYEQYY.

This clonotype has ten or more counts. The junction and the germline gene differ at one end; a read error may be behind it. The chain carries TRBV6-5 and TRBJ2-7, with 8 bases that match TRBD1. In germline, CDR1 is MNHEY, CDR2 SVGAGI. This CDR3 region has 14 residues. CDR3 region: CASSSRTGNYEQYF. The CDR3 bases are TGTGCCAGCAGCTCTCGGACAGGGAATTACGAGCAATACTTC.

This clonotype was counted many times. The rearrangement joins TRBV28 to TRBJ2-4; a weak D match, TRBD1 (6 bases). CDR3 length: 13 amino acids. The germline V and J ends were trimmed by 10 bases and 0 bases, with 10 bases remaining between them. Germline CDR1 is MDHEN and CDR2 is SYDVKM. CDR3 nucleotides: TGTGCCACTATGGACAGAGCCAAAAACATTCAGTACTTC. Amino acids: CATMDRAKNIQYF.

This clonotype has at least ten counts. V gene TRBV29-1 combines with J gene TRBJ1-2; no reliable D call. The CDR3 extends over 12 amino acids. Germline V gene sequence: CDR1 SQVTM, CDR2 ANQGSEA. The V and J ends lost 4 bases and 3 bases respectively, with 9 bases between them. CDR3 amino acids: CSVVAYDYGYTF. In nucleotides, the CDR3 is TGCAGCGTTGTAGCCTACGACTATGGCTACACCTTC. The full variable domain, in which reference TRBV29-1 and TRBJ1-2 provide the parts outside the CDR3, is SAVISQKPSRDICQRGTSLTIQCQVDSQVTMMFWYRQQPGQSLTLIATANQGSEATYESGFVIDKFPISRPNLTFSTLTVSNMSPEDSSIYLCSVVAYDYGYTFGSGTRLTVV.

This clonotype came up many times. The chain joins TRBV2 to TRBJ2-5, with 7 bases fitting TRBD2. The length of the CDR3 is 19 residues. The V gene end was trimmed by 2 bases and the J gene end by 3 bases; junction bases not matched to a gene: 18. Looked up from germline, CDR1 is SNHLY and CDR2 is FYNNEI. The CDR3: CASSELLPQSGMPEETQYF. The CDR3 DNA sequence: TGTGCCAGCAGTGAACTGCTCCCCCAAAGCGGGATGCCAGAAGAGACCCAGTACTTC. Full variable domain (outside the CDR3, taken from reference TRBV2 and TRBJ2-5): EPEVTQTPSHQVTQMGQEVILRCVPISNHLYFYWYRQILGQKVEFLVSFYNNEISEKSEIFDDQFSVERPDGSNFTLKIRSTKLEDSAMYFCASSELLPQSGMPEETQYFGPGTRLLVL.

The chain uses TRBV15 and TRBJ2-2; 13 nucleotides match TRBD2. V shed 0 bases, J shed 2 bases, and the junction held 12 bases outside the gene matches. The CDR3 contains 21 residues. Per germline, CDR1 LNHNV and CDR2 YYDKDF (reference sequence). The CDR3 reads CATSRERTSGSKIANTGELFF. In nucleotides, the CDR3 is TGTGCCACCAGCAGAGAGCGGACTAGCGGGAGTAAGATTGCTAACACCGGGGAGCTGTTTTTT.